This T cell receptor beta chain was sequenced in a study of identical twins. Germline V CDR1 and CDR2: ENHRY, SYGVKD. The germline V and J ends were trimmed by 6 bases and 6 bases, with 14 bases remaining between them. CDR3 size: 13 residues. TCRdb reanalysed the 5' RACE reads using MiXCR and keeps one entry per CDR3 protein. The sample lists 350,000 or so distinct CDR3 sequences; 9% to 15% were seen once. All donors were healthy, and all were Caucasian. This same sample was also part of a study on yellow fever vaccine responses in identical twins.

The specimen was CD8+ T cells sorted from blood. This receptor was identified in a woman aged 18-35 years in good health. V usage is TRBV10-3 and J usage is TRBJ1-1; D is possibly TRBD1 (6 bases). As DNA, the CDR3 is TGTGCCATCAGGGGTCCACAGGGCCCTGAAGCTTTCTTT. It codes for CAIRGPQGPEAFF.